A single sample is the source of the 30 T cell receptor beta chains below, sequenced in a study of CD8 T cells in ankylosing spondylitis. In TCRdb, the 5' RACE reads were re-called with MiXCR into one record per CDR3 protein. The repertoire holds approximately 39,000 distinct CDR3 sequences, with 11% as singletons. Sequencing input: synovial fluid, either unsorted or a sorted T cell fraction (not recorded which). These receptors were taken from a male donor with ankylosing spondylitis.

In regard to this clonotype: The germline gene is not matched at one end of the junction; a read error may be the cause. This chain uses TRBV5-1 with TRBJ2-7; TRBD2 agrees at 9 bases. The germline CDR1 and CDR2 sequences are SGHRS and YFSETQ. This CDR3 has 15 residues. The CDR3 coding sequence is TGCGCCAGCACCTTGCGGGGGGGCCGAGACTACGAGCAGTACTTC. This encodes CASTLRGGRDYEQYF.

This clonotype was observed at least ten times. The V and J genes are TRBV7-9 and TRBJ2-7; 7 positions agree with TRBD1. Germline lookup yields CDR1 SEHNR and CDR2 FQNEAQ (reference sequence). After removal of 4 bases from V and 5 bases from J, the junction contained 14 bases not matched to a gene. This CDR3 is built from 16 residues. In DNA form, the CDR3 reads TGTGCCAGCAGCTCGACCCGCGACAGGGTTCCCCACGAGCAGTACTTC. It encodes CASSSTRDRVPHEQYF.

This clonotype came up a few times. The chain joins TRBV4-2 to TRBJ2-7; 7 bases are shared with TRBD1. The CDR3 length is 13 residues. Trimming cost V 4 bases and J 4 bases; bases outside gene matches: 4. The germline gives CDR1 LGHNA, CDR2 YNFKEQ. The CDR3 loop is CASSLETGYEQYF. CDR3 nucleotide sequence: TGTGCCAGCAGCCTAGAGACAGGGTACGAGCAGTACTTC.

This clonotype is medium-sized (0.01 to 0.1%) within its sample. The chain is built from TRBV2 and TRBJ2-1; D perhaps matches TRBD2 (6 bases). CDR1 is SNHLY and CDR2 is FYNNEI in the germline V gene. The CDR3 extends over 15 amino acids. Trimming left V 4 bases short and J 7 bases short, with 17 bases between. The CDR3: CASSGSGGRGNEQFF. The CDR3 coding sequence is TGTGCCAGCAGTGGGAGCGGAGGGCGGGGAAATGAGCAGTTCTTC.

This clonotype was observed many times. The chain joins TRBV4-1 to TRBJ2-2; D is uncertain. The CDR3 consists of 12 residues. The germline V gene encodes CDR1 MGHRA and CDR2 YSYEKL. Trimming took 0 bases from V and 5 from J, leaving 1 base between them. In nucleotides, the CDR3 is TGCGCCAGCAGCCAAGAAACCGGGGAGCTGTTTTTT. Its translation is CASSQETGELFF.

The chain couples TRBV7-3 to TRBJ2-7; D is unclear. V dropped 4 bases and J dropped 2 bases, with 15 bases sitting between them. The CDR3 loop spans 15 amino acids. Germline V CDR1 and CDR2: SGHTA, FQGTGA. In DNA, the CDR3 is TGTGCCAGCAGCTGGCCCAAACGAATGACCTACGAGCAGTACTTC. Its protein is CASSWPKRMTYEQYF.

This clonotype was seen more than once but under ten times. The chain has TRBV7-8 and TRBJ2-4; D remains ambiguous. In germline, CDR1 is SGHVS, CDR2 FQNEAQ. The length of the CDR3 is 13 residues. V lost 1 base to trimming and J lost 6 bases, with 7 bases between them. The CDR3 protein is CASSLGVGNIQYF. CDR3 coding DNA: TGTGCCAGCAGCTTAGGGGTCGGAAACATTCAGTACTTC.

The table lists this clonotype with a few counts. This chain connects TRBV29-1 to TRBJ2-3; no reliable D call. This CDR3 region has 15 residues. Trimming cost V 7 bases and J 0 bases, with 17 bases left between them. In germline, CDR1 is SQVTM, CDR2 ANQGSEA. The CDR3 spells CSARAMSASTDTQYF. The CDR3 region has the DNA TGCAGCGCCCGTGCTATGAGCGCGAGCACAGATACGCAGTATTTT.

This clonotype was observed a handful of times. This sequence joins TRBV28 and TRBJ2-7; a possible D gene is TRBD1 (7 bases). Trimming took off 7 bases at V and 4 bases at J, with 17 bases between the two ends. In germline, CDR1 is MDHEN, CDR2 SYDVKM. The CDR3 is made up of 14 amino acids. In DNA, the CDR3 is TGTGCCAGCACCATGGGGGGACAGACTTACGAGCAGTACTTC. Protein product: CASTMGGQTYEQYF.

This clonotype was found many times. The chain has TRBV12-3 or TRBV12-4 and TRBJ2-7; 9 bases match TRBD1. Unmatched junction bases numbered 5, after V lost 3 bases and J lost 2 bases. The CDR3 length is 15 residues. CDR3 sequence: CASSFGQGWTYEQYF. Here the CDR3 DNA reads TGTGCCAGCAGTTTTGGACAGGGGTGGACCTACGAGCAGTACTTC.

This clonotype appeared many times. The CDR3 loop reads CASSQEKDASGANVLTF. In DNA, the CDR3 is TGCGCCAGCAGCCAAGAAAAGGACGCCTCTGGGGCCAACGTCCTGACTTTC. The chain is built from TRBV4-3 and TRBJ2-6; unclear D gene. CDR3 size: 17 residues. Trimming stripped 0 bases from V and 0 bases from J, with 9 bases between. Germline assignment: CDR1 LGHNA and CDR2 YSLEER.

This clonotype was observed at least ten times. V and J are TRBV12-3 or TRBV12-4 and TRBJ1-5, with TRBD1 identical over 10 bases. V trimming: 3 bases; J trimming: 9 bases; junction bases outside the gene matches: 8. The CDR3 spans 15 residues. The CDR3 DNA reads TGTGCCAGCAGTTTTTCGGGACAGGGGAGGAGGCCCCAGCATTTT. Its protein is CASSFSGQGRRPQHF.

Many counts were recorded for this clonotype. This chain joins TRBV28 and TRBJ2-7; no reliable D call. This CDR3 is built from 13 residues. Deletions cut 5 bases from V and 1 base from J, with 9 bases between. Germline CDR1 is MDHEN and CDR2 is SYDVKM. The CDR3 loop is CASSLVPSYEQYF. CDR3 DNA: TGTGCCAGCAGTCTAGTTCCTTCCTACGAGCAGTACTTC.

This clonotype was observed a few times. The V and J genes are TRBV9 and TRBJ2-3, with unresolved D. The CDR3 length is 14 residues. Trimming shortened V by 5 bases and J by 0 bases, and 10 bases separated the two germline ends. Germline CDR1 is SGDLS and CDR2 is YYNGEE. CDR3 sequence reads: CASRRAASTDTQYF. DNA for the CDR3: TGTGCCAGCAGAAGGGCAGCCAGCACAGATACGCAGTATTTT.

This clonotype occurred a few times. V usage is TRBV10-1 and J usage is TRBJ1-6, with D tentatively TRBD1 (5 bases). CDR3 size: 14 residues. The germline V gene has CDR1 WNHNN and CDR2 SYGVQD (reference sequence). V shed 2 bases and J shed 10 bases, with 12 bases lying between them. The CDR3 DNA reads TGCGCCAGCAGTGAGAAGGGACGGGACTCACCCCTCCACTTT. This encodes CASSEKGRDSPLHF.

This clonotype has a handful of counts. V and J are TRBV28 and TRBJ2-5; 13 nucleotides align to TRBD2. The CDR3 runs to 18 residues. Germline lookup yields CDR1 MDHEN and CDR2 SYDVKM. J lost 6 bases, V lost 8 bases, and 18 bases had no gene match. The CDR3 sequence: CASDSSGTSGIKWKTQYF. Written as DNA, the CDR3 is TGTGCCAGCGACTCTTCCGGGACTAGCGGGATCAAGTGGAAGACCCAGTACTTC.

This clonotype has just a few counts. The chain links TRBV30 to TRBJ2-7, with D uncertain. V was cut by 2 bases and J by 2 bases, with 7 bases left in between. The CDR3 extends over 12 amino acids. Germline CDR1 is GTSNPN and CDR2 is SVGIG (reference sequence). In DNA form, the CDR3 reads TGTGCCTGGAGTAAGTCCCCCTACGAGCAGTACTTC. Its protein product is CAWSKSPYEQYF.

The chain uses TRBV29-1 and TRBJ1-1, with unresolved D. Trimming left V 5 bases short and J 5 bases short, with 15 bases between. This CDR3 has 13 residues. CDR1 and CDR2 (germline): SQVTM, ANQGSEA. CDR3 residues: CSVSWQVGTEAFF. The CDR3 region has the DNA TGCAGCGTTTCTTGGCAGGTCGGAACTGAAGCTTTCTTT. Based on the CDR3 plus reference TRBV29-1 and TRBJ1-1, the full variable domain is SAVISQKPSRDICQRGTSLTIQCQVDSQVTMMFWYRQQPGQSLTLIATANQGSEATYESGFVIDKFPISRPNLTFSTLTVSNMSPEDSSIYLCSVSWQVGTEAFFGQGTRLTVV.

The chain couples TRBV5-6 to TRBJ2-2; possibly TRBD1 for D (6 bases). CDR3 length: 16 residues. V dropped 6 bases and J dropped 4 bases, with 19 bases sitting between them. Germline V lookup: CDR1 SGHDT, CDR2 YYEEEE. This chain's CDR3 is CASTAVQGIATGELFF. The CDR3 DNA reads TGTGCCAGCACCGCGGTTCAGGGGATCGCCACCGGGGAGCTGTTTTTT.

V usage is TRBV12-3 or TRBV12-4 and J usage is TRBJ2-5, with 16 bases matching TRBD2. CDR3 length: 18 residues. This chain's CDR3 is CTICRPGLAGGPSATQYF. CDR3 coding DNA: TGTACCATCTGTCGCCCGGGACTAGCGGGAGGGCCCTCCGCGACCCAGTACTTC.

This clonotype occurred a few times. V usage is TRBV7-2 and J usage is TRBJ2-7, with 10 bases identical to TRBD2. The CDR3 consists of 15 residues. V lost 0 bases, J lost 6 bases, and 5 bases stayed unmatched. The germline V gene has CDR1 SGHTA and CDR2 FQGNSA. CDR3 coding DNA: TGTGCCAGCAGCTTAGCGGCTAGCGGGAGATTCGAGCAGTACTTC. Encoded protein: CASSLAASGRFEQYF.

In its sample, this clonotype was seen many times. The CDR3 sequence is CASKETEEPLHF. The CDR3 DNA reads as TGTGCCAGCAAGGAGACCGAGGAGCCCCTCCACTTT. The rearrangement joins TRBV2 to TRBJ1-6; no definite D call. Trimming shortened V by 7 bases and J by 13 bases, and 14 bases separated the two germline ends. The V gene's germline CDR1 is SNHLY and CDR2 FYNNEI. The CDR3 runs to 12 residues.

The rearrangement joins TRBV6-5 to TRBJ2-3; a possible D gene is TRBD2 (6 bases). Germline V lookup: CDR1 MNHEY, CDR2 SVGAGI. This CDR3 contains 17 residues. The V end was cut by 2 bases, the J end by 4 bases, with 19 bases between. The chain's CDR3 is CASSYTRNSGRADTQYF. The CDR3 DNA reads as TGTGCCAGCAGTTACACCCGAAATAGCGGAAGGGCAGATACGCAGTATTTT.

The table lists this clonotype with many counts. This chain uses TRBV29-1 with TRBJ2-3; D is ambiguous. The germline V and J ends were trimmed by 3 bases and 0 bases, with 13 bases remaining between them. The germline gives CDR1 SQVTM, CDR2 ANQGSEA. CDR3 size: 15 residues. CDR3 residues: CSVDGWPRSTDTQYF. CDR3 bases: TGCAGCGTTGACGGGTGGCCCAGAAGCACAGATACGCAGTATTTT.

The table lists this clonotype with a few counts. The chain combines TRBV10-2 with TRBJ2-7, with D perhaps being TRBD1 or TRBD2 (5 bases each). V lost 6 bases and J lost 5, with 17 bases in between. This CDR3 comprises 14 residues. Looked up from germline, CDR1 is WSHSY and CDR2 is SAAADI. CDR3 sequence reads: CASRPMGPLNEQYF. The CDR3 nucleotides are TGCGCCAGCAGGCCAATGGGACCCCTTAACGAGCAGTACTTC.

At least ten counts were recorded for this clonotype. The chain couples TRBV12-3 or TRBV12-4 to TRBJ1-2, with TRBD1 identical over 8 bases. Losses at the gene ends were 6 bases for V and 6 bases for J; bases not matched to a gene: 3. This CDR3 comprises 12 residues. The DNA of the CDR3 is TGTGCCAGCAGGACGACAGGGGATGGCTACACCTTC. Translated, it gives CASRTTGDGYTF.

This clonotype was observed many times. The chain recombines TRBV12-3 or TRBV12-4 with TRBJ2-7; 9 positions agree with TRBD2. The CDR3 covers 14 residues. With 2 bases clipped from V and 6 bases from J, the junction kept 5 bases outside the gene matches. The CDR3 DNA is TGTGCCAGCAGTTTACGGCGGGAGGGCCGCGAGCAGTACTTC. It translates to CASSLRREGREQYF.

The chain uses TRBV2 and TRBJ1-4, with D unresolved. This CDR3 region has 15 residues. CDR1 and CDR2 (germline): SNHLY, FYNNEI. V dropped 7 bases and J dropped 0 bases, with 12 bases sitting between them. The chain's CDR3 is CASKAEGATNEKLFF. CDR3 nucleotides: TGTGCCAGCAAGGCTGAGGGCGCAACTAATGAAAAACTGTTTTTT.

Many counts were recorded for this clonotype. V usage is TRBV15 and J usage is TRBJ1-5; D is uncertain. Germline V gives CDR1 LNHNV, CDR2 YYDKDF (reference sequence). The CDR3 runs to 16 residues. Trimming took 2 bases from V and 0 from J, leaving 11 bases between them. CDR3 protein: CATSRSQRSSNQPQHF. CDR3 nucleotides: TGTGCCACCAGCAGAAGTCAAAGATCTAGCAATCAGCCCCAGCATTTT.

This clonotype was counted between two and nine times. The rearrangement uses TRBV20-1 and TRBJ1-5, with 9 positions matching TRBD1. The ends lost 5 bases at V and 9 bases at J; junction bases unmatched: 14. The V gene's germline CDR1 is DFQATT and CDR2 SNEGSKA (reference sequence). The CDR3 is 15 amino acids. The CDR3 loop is CSAPPAGQGKSPQHF. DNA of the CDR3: TGCAGTGCTCCCCCAGCGGGACAGGGAAAATCGCCCCAGCATTTT.